This T cell receptor beta chain originates from a study of T-cell memory formation after mild COVID-19. Study details: TCR clusters showed largely donor specificity. Overall study findings and caveats: CD4/CD8 balance characterized clones contracting day 15 to 85, and CD4+ skew characterized later expanders. Cross-reactive memory appears to have joined, as suggested by some responding clones showing up in pre-infection memory.

A note on this clonotype: Its antigen is undetermined.

The TCR alpha and TCR beta cDNA libraries, bearing sample barcodes and UMIs, were generated by 5'RACE using constant-segment primers. TCRdb re-derived calls from the 5' RACE reads in MiXCR, one entry per CDR3 protein. Found here are about 430,000 distinct CDR3 sequences, about a sixth of them singletons; the top ten hold around a fifth. The CDR3 is made up of 14 amino acids. Germline CDR1 MNHEY, CDR2 SMNVEV (reference sequence). The J segment lost 3 bases and the V segment lost 2 bases, leaving 1 base of the junction unmatched. The TCR was taken from a man aged 18-30 years who had mild COVID-19 (a few samples of this study predate the infection). Cell type and time point are not known. The sample comprised PBMCs or a T cell subset sorted from them (not recorded which). The V and J genes are TRBV27 and TRBJ2-1; 7 bases are a match to TRBD1. The CDR3, as DNA: TGTGCCAGCAGTTTAGACAGGGTCTACAATGAGCAGTTCTTC. It translates to CASSLDRVYNEQFF.